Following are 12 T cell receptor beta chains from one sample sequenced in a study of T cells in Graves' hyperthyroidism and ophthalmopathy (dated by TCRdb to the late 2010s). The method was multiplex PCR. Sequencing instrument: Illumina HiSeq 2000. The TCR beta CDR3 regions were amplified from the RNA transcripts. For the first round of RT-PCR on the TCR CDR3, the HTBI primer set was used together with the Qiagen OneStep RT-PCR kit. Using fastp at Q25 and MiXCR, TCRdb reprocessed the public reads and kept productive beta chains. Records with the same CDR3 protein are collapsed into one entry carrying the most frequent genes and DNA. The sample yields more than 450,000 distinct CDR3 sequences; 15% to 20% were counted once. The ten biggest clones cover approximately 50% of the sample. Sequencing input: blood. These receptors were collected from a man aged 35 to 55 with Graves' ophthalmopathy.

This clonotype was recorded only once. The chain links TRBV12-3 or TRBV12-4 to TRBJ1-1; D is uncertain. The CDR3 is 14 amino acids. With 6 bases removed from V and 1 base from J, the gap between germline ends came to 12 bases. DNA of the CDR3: TGTGCCAGCAGCCAATCCGACGGGAACACTGAAGCTTTCTTT. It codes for CASSQSDGNTEAFF.

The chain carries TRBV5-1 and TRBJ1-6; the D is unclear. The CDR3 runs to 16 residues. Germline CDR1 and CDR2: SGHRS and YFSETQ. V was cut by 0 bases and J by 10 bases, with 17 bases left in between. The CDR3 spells CASSLAGSRGNSPLHF. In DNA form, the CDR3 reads TGCGCCAGCAGCTTGGCCGGAAGCCGGGGTAACTCACCCCTCCACTTT.

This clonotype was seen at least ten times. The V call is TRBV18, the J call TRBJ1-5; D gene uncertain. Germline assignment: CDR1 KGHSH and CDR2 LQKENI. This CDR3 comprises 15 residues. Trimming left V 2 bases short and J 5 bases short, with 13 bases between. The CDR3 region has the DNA TGTGCCAGCTCACCAATGAACAAAATGGATCAGCCCCAGCATTTT. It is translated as CASSPMNKMDQPQHF. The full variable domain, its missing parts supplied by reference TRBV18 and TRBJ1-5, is NAGVMQNPRHLVRRRGQEARLRCSPMKGHSHVYWYRQLPEEGLKFMVYLQKENIIDESGMPKERFSAEFPKEGPSILRIQQVVRGDSAAYFCASSPMNKMDQPQHFGDGTRLSIL.

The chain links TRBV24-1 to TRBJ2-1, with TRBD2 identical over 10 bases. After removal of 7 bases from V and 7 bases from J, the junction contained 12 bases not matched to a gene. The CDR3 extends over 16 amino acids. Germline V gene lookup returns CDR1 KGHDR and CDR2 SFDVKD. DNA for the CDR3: TGTGCCACCAGCCCTGGGGGGTTTAGCGGGAGGAATGAGCAGTTCTTC. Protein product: CATSPGGFSGRNEQFF.

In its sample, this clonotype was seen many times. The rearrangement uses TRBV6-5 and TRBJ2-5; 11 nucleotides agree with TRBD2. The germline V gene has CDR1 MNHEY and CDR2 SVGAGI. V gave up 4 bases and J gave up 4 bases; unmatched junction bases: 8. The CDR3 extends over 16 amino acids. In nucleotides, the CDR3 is TGTGCCAGCAGTTCGCGTAGCGGGGGGGCCGCAGAGACCCAGTACTTC. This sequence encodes CASSSRSGGAAETQYF.

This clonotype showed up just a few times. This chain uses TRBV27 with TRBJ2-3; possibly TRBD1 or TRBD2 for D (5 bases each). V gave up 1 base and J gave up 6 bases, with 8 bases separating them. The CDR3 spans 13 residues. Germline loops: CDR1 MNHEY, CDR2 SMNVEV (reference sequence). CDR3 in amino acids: CASSLWDGDTQYF. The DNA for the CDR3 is TGTGCCAGCAGTTTATGGGACGGGGATACGCAGTATTTT.

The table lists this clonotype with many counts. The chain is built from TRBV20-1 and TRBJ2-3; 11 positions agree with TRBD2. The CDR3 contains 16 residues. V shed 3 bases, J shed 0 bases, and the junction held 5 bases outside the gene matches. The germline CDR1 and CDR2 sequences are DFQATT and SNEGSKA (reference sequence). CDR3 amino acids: CSASWASGRSTDTQYF. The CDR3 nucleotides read TGCAGTGCTAGTTGGGCTAGCGGGAGGAGCACAGATACGCAGTATTTT.

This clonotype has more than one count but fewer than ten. The CDR3 is CASSQSLAGVADTQYF. The CDR3 DNA follows: TGCGCCAGCAGCCAATCACTAGCGGGAGTAGCAGATACGCAGTATTTT. The chain uses TRBV4-1 and TRBJ2-3; 11 positions match TRBD2. This CDR3 contains 16 residues. CDR1 and CDR2 (germline): MGHRA, YSYEKL. With 2 bases clipped from V and 4 bases from J, the junction kept 5 bases outside the gene matches.

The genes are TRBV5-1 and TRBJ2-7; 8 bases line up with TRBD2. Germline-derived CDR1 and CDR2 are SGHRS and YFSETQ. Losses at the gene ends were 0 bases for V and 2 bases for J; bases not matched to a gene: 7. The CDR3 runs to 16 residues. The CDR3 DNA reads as TGCGCCAGCAGCTTGGCCCCAGCGGGGGCTACCTACGAGCAGTACTTC. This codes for CASSLAPAGATYEQYF.

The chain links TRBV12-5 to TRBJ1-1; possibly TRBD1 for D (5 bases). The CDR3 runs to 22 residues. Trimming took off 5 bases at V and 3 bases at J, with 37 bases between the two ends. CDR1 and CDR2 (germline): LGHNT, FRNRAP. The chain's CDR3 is CASGTLVTSAIRDPNWDTEAFF. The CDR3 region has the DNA TGTGCTAGTGGTACCCTAGTAACCTCGGCCATCCGGGACCCTAACTGGGACACTGAAGCTTTCTTT.

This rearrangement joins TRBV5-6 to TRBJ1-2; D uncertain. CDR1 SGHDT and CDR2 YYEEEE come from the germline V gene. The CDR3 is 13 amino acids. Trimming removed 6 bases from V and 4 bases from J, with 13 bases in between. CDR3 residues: CASIRSEVYGYTF. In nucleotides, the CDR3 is TGTGCCAGCATCCGATCTGAGGTCTATGGCTACACCTTC.

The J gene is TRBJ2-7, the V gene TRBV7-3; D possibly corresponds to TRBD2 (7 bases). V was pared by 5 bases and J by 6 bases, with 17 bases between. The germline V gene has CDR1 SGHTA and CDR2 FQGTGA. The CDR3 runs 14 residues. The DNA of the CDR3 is TGTGCCAGCAGCCCCAACGGGGGGCGTCGCGAGCAGTACTTC. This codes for CASSPNGGRREQYF.